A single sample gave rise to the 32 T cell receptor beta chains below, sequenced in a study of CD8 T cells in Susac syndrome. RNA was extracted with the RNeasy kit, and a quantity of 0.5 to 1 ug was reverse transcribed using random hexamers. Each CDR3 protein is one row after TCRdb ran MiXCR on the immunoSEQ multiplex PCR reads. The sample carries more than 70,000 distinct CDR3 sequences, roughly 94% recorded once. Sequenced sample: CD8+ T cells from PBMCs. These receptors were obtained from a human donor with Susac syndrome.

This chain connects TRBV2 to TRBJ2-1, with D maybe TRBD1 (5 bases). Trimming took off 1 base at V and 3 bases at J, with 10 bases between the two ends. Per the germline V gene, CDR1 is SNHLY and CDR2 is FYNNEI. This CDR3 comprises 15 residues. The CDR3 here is CASSEGQGFYNEQFF. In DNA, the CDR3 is TGTGCCAGCAGTGAAGGCCAGGGTTTCTACAATGAGCAGTTCTTC.

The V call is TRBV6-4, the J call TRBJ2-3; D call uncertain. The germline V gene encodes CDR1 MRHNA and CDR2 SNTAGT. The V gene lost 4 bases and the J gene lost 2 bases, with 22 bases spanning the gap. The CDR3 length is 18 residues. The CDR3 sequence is CASSALRAPVGVTDTQYF. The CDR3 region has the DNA TGTGCCAGCAGTGCCCTCCGGGCCCCCGTCGGAGTCACAGATACGCAGTATTTT.

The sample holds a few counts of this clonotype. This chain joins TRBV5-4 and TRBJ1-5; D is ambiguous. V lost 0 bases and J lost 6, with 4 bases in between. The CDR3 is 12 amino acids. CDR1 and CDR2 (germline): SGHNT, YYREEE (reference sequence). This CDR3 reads CASSLDGQPQHF. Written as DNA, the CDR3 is TGTGCCAGCAGCTTGGACGGTCAGCCCCAGCATTTT.

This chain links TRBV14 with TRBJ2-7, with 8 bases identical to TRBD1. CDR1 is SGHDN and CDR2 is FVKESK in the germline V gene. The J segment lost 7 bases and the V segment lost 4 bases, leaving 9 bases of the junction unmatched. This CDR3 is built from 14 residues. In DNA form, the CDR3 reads TGTGCCAGCAGCCCGGACACGCGGACAGGGGAGCAGTACTTC. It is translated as CASSPDTRTGEQYF.

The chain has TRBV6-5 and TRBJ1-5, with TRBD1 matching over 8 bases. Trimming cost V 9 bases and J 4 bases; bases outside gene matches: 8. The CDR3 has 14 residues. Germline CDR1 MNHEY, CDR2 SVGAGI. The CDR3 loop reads CASAGGAWNQPQHF. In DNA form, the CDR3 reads TGTGCCAGTGCAGGGGGCGCGTGGAATCAGCCCCAGCATTTT.

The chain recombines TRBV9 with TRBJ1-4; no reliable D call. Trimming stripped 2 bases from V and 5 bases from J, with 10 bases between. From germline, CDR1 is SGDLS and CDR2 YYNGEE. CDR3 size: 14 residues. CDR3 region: CASSVGKGNEKLFF. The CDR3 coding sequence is TGTGCCAGCAGCGTGGGGAAAGGAAATGAAAAACTGTTTTTT.

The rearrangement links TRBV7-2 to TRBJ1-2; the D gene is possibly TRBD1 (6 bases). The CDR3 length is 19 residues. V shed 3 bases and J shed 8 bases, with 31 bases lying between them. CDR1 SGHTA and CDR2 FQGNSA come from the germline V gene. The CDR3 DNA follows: TGTGCCAGCAGCTTTATTGTATTTCCCACCGGGACACGAAATGGGGGCTACACCTTC. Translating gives CASSFIVFPTGTRNGGYTF.

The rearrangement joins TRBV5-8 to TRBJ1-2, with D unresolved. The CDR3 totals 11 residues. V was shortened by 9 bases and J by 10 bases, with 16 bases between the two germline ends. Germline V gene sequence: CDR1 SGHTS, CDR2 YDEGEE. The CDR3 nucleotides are TGTGCCACCCCTCGGGGAGGTGACTACACCTTC. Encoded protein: CATPRGGDYTF.

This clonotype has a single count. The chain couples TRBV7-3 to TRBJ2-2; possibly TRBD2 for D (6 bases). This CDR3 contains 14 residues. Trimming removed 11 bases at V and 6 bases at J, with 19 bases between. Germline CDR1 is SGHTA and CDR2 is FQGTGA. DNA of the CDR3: TGTGCCTCGGAGGGGTTATCATCACCCGGGGAGCTGTTTTTT. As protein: CASEGLSSPGELFF.

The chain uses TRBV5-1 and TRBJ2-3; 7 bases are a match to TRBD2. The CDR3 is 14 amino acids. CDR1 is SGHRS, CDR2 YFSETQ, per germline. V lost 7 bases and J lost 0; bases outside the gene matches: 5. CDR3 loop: CASWGGTSTDTQYF. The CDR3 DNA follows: TGCGCCAGCTGGGGAGGGACTAGCACAGATACGCAGTATTTT. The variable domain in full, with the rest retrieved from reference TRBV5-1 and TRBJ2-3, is KAGVTQTPRYLIKTRGQQVTLSCSPISGHRSVSWYQQTPGQGLQFLFEYFSETQRNKGNFPGRFSGRQFSNSRSEMNVSTLELGDSALYLCASWGGTSTDTQYFGPGTRLTVL.

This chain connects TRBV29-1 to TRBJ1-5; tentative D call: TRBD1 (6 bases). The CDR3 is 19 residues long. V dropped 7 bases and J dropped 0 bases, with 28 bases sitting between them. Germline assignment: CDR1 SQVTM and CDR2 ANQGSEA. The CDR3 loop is CSASLVKDRLLNSNQPQHF. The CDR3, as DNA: TGCAGCGCCTCTTTAGTAAAGGACAGACTTTTGAATAGCAATCAGCCCCAGCATTTT.

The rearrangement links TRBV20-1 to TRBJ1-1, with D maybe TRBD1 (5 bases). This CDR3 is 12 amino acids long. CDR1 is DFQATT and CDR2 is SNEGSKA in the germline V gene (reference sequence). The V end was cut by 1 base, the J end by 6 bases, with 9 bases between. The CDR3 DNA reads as TGCAGTGCTAGAGCAAGGGGCCCTGAAGCTTTCTTT. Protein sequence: CSARARGPEAFF.

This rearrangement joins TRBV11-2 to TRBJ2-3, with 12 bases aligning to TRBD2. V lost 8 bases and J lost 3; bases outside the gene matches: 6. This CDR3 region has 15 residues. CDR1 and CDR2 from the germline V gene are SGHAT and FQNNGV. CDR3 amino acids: CASLGLAGGTDTQYF. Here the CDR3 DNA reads TGTGCCAGCCTAGGGCTAGCGGGGGGGACAGATACGCAGTATTTT.

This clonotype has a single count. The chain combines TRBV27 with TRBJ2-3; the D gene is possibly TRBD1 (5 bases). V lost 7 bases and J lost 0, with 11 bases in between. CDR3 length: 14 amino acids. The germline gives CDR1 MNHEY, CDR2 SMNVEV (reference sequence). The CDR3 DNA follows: TGTGCCAGCACTCCGGCAGGGAGCACAGATACGCAGTATTTT. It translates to CASTPAGSTDTQYF.

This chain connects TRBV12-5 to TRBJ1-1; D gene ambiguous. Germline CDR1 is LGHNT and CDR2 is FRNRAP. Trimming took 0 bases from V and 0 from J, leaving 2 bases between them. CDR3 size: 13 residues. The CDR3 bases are TGTGCTAGTGGTTTGGTACTGAACACTGAAGCTTTCTTT. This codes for CASGLVLNTEAFF.

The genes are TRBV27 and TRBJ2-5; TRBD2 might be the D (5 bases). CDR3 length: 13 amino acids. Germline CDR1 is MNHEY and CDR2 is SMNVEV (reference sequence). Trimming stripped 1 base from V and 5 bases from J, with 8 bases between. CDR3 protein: CASSLYGGETQYF. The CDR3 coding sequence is TGTGCCAGCAGTTTATACGGAGGCGAGACCCAGTACTTC.

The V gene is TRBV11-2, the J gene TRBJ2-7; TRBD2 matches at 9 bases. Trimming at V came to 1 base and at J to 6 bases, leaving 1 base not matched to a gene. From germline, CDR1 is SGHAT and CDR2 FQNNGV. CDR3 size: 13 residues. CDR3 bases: TGTGCCAGCAGCTTAGGACTAGCGGCCGAGCAGTACTTC. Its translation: CASSLGLAAEQYF.

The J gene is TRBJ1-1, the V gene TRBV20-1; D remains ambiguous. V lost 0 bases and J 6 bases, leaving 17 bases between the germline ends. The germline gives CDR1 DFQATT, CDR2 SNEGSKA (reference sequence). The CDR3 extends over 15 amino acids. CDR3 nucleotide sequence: TGCAGTGCTAGAGATTGGAGGACCCCGAGCCCTGAAGCTTTCTTT. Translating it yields CSARDWRTPSPEAFF.

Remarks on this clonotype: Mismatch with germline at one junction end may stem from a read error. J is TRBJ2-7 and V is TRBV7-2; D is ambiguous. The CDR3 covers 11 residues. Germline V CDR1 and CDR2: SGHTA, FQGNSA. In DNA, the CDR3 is TGTGCCAGCAGCGTAGCCTACGAGCAGTACTTC. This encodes CASSVAYEQYF. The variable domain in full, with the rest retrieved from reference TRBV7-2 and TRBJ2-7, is GAGVSQSPSNKVTEKGKDVELRCDPISGHTALYWYRQSLGQGLEFLIYFQGNSAPDKSGLPSDRFSAERTGGSVSTLTIQRTQQEDSAVYLCASSVAYEQYFGPGTRLTVT.

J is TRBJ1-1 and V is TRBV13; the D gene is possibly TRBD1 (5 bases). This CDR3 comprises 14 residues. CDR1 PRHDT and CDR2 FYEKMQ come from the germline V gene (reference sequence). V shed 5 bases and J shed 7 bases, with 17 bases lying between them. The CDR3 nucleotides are TGTGCCAGCAGCCCCCCGGACATCTTATTTGAAGCTTTCTTT. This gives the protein CASSPPDILFEAFF.

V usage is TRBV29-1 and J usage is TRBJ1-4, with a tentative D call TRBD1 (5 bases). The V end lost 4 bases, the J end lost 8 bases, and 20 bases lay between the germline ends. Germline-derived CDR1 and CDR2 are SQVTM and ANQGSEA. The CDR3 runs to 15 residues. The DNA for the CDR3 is TGCAGCGTTGGACCGACTGGAGCGGGGGGGGAAAAACTGTTTTTT. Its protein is CSVGPTGAGGEKLFF.

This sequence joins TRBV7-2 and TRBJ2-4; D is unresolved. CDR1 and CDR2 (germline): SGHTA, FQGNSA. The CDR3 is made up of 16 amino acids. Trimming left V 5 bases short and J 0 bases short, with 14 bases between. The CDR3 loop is CASSHPGGKAKNIQYF. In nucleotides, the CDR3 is TGTGCCAGCAGCCACCCAGGCGGCAAAGCCAAAAACATTCAGTACTTC.

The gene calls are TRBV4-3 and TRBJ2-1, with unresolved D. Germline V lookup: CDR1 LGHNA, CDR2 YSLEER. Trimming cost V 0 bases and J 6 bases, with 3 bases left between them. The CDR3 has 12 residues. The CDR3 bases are TGCGCCAGCAGCCAAGATCCCAATGAGCAGTTCTTC. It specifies CASSQDPNEQFF.

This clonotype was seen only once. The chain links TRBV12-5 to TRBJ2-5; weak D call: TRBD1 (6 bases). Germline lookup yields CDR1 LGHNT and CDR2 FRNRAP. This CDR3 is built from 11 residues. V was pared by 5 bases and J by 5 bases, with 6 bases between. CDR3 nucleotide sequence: TGTGCTAGTGGTGACAGGGAGACCCAGTACTTC. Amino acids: CASGDRETQYF.

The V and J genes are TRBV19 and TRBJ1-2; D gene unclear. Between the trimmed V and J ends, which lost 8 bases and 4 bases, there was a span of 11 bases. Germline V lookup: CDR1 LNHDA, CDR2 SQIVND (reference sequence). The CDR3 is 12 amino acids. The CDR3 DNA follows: TGTGCCAGTCAACAGACCCTCTATGGCTACACCTTC. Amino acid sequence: CASQQTLYGYTF.

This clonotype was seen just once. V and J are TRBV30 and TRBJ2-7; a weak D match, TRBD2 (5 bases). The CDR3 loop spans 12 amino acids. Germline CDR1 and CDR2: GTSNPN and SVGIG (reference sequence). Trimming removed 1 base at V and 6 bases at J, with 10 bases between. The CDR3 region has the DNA TGTGCCTGGAGTGCCAGGAGGAGCGAGCAGTACTTC. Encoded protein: CAWSARRSEQYF. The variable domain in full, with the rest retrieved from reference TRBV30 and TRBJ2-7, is SQTIHQWPATLVQPVGSPLSLECTVEGTSNPNLYWYRQAAGRGLQLLFYSVGIGQISSEVPQNLSASRPQDRQFILSSKKLLLSDSGFYLCAWSARRSEQYFGPGTRLTVT.

CDR3 in DNA: TGTGCCAGCAGCGTAGCGGGGAACACTGAAGCTTTCTTT. Translated, it gives CASSVAGNTEAFF. The chain carries TRBV9 and TRBJ1-1, with D unclear. V lost 0 bases and J 1 base, leaving 4 bases between the germline ends. Germline CDR1 and CDR2: SGDLS and YYNGEE. This CDR3 has 13 residues.

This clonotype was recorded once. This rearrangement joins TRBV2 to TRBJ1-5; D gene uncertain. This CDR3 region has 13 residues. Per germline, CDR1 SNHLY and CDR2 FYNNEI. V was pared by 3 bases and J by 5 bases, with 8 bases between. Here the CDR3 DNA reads TGTGCCAGCAGTGACTCTGGAGATCAGCCCCAGCATTTT. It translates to CASSDSGDQPQHF.

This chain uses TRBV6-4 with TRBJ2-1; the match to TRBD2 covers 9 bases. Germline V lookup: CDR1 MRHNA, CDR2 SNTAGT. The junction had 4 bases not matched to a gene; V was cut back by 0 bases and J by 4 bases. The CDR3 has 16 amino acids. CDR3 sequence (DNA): TGTGCCAGCAGTGACTCCGGGACTAGCCCTTACAATGAGCAGTTCTTC. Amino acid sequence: CASSDSGTSPYNEQFF.

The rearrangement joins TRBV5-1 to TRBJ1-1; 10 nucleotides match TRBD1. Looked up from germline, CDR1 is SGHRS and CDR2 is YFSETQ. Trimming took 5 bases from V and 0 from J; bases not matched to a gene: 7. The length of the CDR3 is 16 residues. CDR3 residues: CASRRGTGALNTEAFF. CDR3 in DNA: TGCGCCAGCAGGAGGGGGACAGGGGCCCTGAACACTGAAGCTTTCTTT. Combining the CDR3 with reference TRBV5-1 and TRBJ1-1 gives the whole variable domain KAGVTQTPRYLIKTRGQQVTLSCSPISGHRSVSWYQQTPGQGLQFLFEYFSETQRNKGNFPGRFSGRQFSNSRSEMNVSTLELGDSALYLCASRRGTGALNTEAFFGQGTRLTVV.

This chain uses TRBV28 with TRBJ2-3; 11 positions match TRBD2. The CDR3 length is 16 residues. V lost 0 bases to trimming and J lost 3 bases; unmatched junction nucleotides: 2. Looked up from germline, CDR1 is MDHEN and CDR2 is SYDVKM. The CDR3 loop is CASSLWLAGGTDTQYF. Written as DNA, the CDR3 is TGTGCCAGCAGTTTATGGCTAGCGGGGGGTACAGATACGCAGTATTTT. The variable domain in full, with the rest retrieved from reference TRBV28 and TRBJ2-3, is DVKVTQSSRYLVKRTGEKVFLECVQDMDHENMFWYRQDPGLGLRLIYFSYDVKMKEKGDIPEGYSVSREKKERFSLILESASTNQTSMYLCASSLWLAGGTDTQYFGPGTRLTVL.

This chain's CDR3 is CSAQNRAQAYNEQFF. Written as DNA, the CDR3 is TGCAGCGCCCAGAACAGGGCACAGGCCTACAATGAGCAGTTCTTC. V is TRBV29-1 and J is TRBJ2-1; TRBD1 is a possible D gene (6 bases). The CDR3 covers 15 residues. The V gene lost 7 bases and the J gene lost 2 bases, with 18 bases spanning the gap. Germline CDR1 is SQVTM and CDR2 is ANQGSEA.